This T cell receptor (beta chain) was sequenced in a study of human CD8 memory T cell subsets. TCR beta was sequenced from UMI-tagged 5' RACE libraries. TCRdb derives one entry per CDR3 protein from the 5' RACE reads, leaving out DNA. Its table records under 6,500 distinct CDR3 sequences. This CDR3 has 14 amino acids. Germline V gene lookup returns CDR1 SEHNR and CDR2 FQNEAQ (reference sequence). The sequenced sample was CD8+ effector memory T cells (TEM) sorted from PBMCs. Regarding subset: effector memory CD8 T cells, CCR7- CD45RO+ CD95+. The chain uses TRBV7-9 and TRBJ2-7; TCRdb selects TRBD1, and the lack of DNA leaves this call unchecked. The TCR was taken from a human donor in good health. Here the CDR3 reads CASSLGQTGDEQYF.